The 8 T cell receptor beta chains below come from one sample, sequenced in a study of human versus mouse CDR3 diversity and MHC coevolution. Here immunoSEQ multiplex PCR was the method, and the copy in TCRdb shows in-frame clones only, minus some. In the table there are about 77,000 clones, 85% to 95% of which are singletons. What was sequenced was naive CD4+ T cells from blood. The subset denotes: CD45RO-negative CD62L-positive naive CD4 T cells. Receptors originate from a person between 30 and 69 years old in good health.

CDR3 residues: CASKSYYGYTF. DNA for the CDR3: TGTGCCAGTAAGAGCTACTATGGCTACACCTTC. The chain recombines TRBV19 with TRBJ1-2; D ambiguous. V was pared by 7 bases and J by 3 bases, with 6 bases between. The V gene's germline CDR1 is LNHDA and CDR2 SQIVND (reference sequence). The CDR3 length is 11 residues.

The V and J genes are TRBV7-9 and TRBJ1-2, with D unresolved. Between the trimmed V and J ends, which lost 1 base and 4 bases, there was a span of 7 bases. Per germline, CDR1 SEHNR and CDR2 FQNEAQ (reference sequence). The CDR3 is 13 amino acids. The CDR3 nucleotides are TGTGCCAGCAGCTTAGAGGCAGGCTATGGCTACACCTTC. This translates into CASSLEAGYGYTF.

The chain carries TRBV7-8 and TRBJ2-2; a weak D match, TRBD1 (6 bases). V lost 2 bases to trimming and J lost 6 bases, with 13 bases between them. The CDR3 spans 15 residues. CDR1 is SGHVS, CDR2 FQNEAQ, per germline. The CDR3 spells CASSLLDSVAGELFF. CDR3 bases: TGTGCCAGCAGCTTACTGGACAGCGTTGCCGGGGAGCTGTTTTTT.

The chain is built from TRBV19 and TRBJ1-4, with a weak D call TRBD1 (6 bases). V was shortened by 6 bases and J by 7 bases, with 18 bases between the two germline ends. The germline CDR1 and CDR2 sequences are LNHDA and SQIVND (reference sequence). There are 15 residues in the CDR3. The CDR3 is CASSRDTPSGEKLFF. Written as DNA, the CDR3 is TGTGCCAGTAGCCGGGACACTCCCTCGGGTGAAAAACTGTTTTTT.

This rearrangement joins TRBV30 to TRBJ1-2; TRBD1 is a possible D gene (6 bases). Germline assignment: CDR1 GTSNPN and CDR2 SVGIG (reference sequence). Between the trimmed V and J ends, which lost 7 bases and 3 bases, there was a span of 21 bases. This CDR3 has 15 residues. The CDR3 bases are TGTGCCTCAGAACGGGGACACCCCCGGGACTATGGCTACACCTTC. Protein product: CASERGHPRDYGYTF.

The chain couples TRBV5-1 to TRBJ1-4; D ambiguous. Germline V CDR1 and CDR2: SGHRS, YFSETQ. Trimming took 0 bases from V and 0 from J, leaving 6 bases between them. This CDR3 contains 15 residues. CDR3 sequence: CASSLAGTTNEKLFF. Here the CDR3 DNA reads TGCGCCAGCAGCTTGGCGGGGACAACTAATGAAAAACTGTTTTTT.

V usage is TRBV2 and J usage is TRBJ2-1; D ambiguous. The CDR3 contains 16 residues. CDR1 and CDR2 from the germline V gene are SNHLY and FYNNEI. Trimming cost V 5 bases and J 4 bases, with 18 bases left between them. Here the CDR3 DNA reads TGTGCCAGCAGTACGGTCGGCAGGTTCCCTTACAATGAGCAGTTCTTC. Translating it yields CASSTVGRFPYNEQFF.

The genes are TRBV5-4 and TRBJ1-2; D may be TRBD1 (5 bases). Germline V lookup: CDR1 SGHNT, CDR2 YYREEE (reference sequence). This CDR3 has 15 amino acids. V was shortened by 4 bases and J by 4 bases, with 17 bases between the two germline ends. The CDR3 DNA reads TGTGCCAGCAGCGATCAGGGTAAAGCGGGCTATGGCTACACCTTC. It translates to CASSDQGKAGYGYTF.